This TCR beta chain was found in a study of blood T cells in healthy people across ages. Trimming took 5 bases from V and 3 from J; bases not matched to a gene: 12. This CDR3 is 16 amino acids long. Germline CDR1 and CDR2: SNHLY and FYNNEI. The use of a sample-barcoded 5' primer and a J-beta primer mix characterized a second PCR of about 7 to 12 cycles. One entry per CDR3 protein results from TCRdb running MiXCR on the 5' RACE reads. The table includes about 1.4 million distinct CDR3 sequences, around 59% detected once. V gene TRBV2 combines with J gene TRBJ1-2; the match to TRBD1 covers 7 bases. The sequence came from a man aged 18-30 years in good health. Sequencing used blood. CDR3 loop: CASSSGTADFYYGYTF. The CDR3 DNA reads TGTGCCAGCAGTTCCGGGACAGCCGATTTTTACTATGGCTACACCTTC.